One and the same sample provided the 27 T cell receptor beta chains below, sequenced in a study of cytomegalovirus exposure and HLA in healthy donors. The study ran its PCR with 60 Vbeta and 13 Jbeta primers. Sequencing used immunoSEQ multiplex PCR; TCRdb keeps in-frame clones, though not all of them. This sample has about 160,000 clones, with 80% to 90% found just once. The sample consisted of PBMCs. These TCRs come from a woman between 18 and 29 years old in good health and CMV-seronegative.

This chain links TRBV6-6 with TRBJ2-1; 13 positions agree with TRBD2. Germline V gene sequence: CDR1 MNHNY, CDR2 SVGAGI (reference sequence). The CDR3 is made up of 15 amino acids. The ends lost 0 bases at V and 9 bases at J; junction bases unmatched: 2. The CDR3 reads CASSYSTSGGGEQFF. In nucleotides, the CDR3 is TGTGCCAGCAGTTACTCAACTAGCGGGGGGGGTGAGCAGTTCTTC.

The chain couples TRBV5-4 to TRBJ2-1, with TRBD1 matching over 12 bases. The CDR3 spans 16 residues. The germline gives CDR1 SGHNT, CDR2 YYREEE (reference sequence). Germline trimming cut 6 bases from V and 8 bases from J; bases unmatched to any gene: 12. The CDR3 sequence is CASINLGQGAGHEQFF. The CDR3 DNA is TGTGCCAGCATCAACCTGGGACAGGGGGCGGGCCATGAGCAGTTCTTC.

This chain's CDR3 is CASSHGQGAYQPQHF. CDR3 bases: TGTGCCAGCAGCCATGGACAGGGGGCTTATCAGCCCCAGCATTTT. V and J are TRBV28 and TRBJ1-5; 11 bases map to TRBD1. Per the germline V gene, CDR1 is MDHEN and CDR2 is SYDVKM. After removal of 6 bases from V and 5 bases from J, the junction contained 6 bases not matched to a gene. The CDR3 covers 15 residues.

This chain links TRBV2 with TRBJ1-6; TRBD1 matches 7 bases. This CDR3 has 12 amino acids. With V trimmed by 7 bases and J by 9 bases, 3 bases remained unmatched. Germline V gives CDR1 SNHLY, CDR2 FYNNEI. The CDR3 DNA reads TGTGCCAGCAAGGGGGCACTTTCACCCCTCCACTTT. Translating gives CASKGALSPLHF.

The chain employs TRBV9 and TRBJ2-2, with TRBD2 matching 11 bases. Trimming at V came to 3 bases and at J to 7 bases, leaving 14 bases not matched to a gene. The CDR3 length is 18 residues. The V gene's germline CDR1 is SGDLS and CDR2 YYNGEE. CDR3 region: CASSAPQTSGKGDGELFF. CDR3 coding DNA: TGTGCCAGCAGCGCCCCCCAGACTAGCGGGAAAGGGGACGGGGAGCTGTTTTTT.

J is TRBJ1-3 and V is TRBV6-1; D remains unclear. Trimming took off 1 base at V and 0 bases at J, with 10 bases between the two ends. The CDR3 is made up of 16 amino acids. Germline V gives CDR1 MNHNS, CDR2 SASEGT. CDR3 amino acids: CASSEGASTSGNTIYF. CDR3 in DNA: TGTGCCAGCAGTGAAGGGGCCAGCACCTCTGGAAACACCATATATTTT.

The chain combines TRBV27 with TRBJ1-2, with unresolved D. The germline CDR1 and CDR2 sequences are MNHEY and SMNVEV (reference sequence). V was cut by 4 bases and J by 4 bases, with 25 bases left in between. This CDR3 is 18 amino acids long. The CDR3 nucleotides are TGTGCCAGCAGTTGGGCCTCCGACAACCTGGGAGCTTCCTATGGCTACACCTTC. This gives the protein CASSWASDNLGASYGYTF.

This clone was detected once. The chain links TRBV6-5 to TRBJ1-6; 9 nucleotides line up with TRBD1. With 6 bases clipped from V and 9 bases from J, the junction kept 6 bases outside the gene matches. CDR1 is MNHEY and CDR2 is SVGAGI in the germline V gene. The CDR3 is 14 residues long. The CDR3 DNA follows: TGTGCCAGCAGACCGGGACAGGGTTTTTCACCCCTCCACTTT. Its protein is CASRPGQGFSPLHF.

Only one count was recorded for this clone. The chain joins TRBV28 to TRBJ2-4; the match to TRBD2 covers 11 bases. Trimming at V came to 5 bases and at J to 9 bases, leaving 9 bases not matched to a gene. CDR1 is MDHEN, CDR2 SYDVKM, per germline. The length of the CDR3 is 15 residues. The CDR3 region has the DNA TGTGCCAGCAGTCCCCTTAGCGGGGGGGCCGGCATTCAGTACTTC. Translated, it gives CASSPLSGGAGIQYF. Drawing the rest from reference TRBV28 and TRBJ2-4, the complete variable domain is DVKVTQSSRYLVKRTGEKVFLECVQDMDHENMFWYRQDPGLGLRLIYFSYDVKMKEKGDIPEGYSVSREKKERFSLILESASTNQTSMYLCASSPLSGGAGIQYFGAGTRLSVL.

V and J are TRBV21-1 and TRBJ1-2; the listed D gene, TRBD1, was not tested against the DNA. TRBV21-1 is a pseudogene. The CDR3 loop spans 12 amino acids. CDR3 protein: CASGQQGKGYTF. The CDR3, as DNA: TGTGCCAGCGGACAACAGGGGAAAGGCTACACCTTC.

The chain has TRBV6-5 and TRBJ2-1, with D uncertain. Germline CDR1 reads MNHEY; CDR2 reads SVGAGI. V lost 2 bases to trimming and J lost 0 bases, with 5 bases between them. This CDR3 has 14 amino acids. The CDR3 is CASSYILSYNEQFF. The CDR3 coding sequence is TGTGCCAGCAGTTACATCCTCTCCTACAATGAGCAGTTCTTC.

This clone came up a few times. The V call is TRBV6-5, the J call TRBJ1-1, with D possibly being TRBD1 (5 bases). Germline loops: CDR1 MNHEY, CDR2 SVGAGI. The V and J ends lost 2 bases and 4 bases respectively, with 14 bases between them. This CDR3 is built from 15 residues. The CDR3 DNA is TGTGCCAGCAGTTACGGCGACAGTCCCGGCACTGAAGCTTTCTTT. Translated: CASSYGDSPGTEAFF.

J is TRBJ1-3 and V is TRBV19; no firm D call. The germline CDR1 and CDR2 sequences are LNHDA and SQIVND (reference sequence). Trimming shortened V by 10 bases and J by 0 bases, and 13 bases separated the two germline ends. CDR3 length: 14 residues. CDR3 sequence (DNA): TGTGCCACCCGAAGAGCCTTCTCTGGAAACACCATATATTTT. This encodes CATRRAFSGNTIYF.

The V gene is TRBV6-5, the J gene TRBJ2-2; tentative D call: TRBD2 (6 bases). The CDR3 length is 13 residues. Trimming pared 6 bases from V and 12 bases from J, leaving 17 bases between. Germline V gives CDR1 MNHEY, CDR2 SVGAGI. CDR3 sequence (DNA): TGTGCCAGCAGGGGACTCCCGAAAACCCAGCTGTTTTTT. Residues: CASRGLPKTQLFF.

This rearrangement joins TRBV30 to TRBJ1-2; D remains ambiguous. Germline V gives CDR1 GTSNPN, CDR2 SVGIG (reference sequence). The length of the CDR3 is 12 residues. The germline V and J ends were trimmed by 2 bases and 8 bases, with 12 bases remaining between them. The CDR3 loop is CAWSRVPRGYTF. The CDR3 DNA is TGTGCCTGGAGTCGGGTTCCGCGCGGCTACACCTTC.

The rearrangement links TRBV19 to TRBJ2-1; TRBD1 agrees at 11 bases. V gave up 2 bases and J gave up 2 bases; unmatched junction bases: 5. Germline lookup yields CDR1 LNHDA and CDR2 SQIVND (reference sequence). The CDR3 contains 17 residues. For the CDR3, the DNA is TGTGCCAGTAGTATAACCTTGGACAGGGGGCCCTACAATGAGCAGTTCTTC. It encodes CASSITLDRGPYNEQFF.

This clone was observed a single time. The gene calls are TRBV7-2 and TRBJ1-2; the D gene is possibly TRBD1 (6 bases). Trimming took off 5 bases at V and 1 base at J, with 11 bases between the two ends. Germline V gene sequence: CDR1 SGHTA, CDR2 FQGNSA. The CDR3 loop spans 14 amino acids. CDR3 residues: CASSRSQGNYGYTF. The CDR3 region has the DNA TGTGCCAGCAGCCGATCACAGGGTAACTATGGCTACACCTTC.

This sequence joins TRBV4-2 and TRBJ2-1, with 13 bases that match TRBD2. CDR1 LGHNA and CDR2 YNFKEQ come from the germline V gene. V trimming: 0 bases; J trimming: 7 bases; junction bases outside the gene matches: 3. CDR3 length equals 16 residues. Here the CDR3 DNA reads TGTGCCAGCAGCCAAGAAGGGACTAGCGGGAATAATGAGCAGTTCTTC. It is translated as CASSQEGTSGNNEQFF.

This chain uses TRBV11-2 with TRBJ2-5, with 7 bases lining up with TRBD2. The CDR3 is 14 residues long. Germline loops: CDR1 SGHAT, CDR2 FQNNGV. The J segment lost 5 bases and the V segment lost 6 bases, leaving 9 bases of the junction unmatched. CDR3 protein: CASRLPGGSETQYF. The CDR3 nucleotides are TGTGCCAGCAGGCTCCCGGGGGGTTCCGAGACCCAGTACTTC.

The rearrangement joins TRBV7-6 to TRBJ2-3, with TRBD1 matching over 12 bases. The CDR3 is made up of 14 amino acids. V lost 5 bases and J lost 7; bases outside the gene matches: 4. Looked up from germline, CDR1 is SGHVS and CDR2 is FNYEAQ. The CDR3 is CASSLGQGANTQYF. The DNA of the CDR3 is TGTGCCAGCAGCCTGGGACAGGGGGCGAATACGCAGTATTTT.

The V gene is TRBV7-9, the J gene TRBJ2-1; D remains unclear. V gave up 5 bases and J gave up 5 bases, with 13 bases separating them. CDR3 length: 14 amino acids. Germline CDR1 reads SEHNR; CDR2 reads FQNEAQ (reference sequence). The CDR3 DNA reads TGTGCCAGCAGCGCAGAGGTCAGAAACAATGAGCAGTTCTTC. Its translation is CASSAEVRNNEQFF.

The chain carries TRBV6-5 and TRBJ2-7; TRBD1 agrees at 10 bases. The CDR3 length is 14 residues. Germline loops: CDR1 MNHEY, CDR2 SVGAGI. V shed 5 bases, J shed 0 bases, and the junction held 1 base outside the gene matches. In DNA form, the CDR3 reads TGTGCCAGCAGTAGGACAGGGGGCTCCTACGAGCAGTACTTC. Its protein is CASSRTGGSYEQYF.

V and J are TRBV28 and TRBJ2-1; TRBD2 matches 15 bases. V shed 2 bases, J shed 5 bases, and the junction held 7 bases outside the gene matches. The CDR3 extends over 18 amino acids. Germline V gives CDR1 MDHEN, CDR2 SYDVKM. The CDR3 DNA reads TGTGCCAGCAGTTTAGGACTAGCGGGAGGGCCTGGGAACAATGAGCAGTTCTTC. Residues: CASSLGLAGGPGNNEQFF.

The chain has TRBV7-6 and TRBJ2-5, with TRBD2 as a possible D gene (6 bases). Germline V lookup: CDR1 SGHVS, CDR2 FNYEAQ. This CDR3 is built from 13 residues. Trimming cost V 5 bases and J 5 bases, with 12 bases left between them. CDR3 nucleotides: TGTGCCAGCAGCCCCGGGACTTTTGAGACCCAGTACTTC. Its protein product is CASSPGTFETQYF.

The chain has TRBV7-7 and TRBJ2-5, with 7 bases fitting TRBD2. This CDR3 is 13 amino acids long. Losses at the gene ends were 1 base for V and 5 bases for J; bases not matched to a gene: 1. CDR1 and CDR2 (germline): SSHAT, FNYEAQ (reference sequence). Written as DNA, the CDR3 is TGTGCCAGCAGCTTAGGGGGAGGGGAGACCCAGTACTTC. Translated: CASSLGGGETQYF.

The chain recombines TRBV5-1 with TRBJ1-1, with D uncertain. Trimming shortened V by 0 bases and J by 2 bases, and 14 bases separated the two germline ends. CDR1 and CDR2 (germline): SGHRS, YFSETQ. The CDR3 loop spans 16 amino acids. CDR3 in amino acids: CASSLAGLSINTEAFF. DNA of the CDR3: TGCGCCAGCAGCTTGGCAGGACTCTCAATAAACACTGAAGCTTTCTTT.

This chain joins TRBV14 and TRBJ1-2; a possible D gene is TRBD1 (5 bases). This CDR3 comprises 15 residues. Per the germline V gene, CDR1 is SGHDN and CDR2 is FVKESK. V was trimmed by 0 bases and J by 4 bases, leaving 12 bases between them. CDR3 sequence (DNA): TGTGCCAGCAGCCAAGATCGTGGACACTTCTATGGCTACACCTTC. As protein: CASSQDRGHFYGYTF. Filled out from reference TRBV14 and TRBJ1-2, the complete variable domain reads EAGVTQFPSHSVIEKGQTVTLRCDPISGHDNLYWYRRVMGKEIKFLLHFVKESKQDESGMPNNRFLAERTGGTYSTLKVQPAELEDSGVYFCASSQDRGHFYGYTFGSGTRLTVV.